The 10 T cell receptor beta chains presented below share a single source sample, sequenced in a study of control samples from healthy donors and cancer patients. Some clones are missing from TCRdb's copy, which holds only in-frame ones; the method was immunoSEQ multiplex PCR. The sample records about 57,000 clones, 94% being singletons. Sequenced input: blood. Source of these receptors: a man under 40 in good health.

This chain uses TRBV15 with TRBJ2-5; 8 nucleotides agree with TRBD1. The J call is in doubt because the DNA end fits TRBJ2-7 better. CDR1 is LNHNV and CDR2 is YYDKDF in the germline V gene (reference sequence). The CDR3 is made up of 13 amino acids. CDR3: CATSIDRGYEQYF. CDR3 nucleotide sequence: TGTGCCACCAGCATAGACAGGGGCTACGAGCAGTACTTC.

V and J are TRBV27 and TRBJ1-1; D is ambiguous. The length of the CDR3 is 16 residues. With 1 base removed from V and 2 bases from J, the gap between germline ends came to 14 bases. CDR1 and CDR2 from the germline V gene are MNHEY and SMNVEV (reference sequence). CDR3 in amino acids: CASSLYSSVTNTEAFF. CDR3 sequence (DNA): TGTGCCAGCAGTTTATACTCATCGGTTACTAACACTGAAGCTTTCTTT.

The chain couples TRBV7-3 to TRBJ2-2, with 9 bases matching TRBD1. Germline V lookup: CDR1 SGHTA, CDR2 FQGTGA. The ends lost 5 bases at V and 7 bases at J; junction bases unmatched: 14. The CDR3 is 17 amino acids. CDR3 DNA sequence: TGTGCCAGCAGCCCTGGACCCGGGACAGGGTTTGTCGGGGAGCTGTTTTTT. Protein sequence: CASSPGPGTGFVGELFF.

The chain is built from TRBV12-3 or TRBV12-4 and TRBJ2-2; D remains ambiguous. The CDR3 extends over 13 amino acids. The ends were cut back, 7 bases at V and 2 bases at J, with 8 bases in the middle. CDR3 residues: CASKLINTGELFF. CDR3 DNA: TGTGCCAGCAAGTTGATAAACACCGGGGAGCTGTTTTTT.

The gene calls are TRBV6-5 and TRBJ1-1; TRBD1 aligns across 8 bases. This CDR3 has 15 residues. After removal of 8 bases from V and 7 bases from J, the junction contained 15 bases not matched to a gene. In germline, CDR1 is MNHEY, CDR2 SVGAGI. The chain's CDR3 is CASSLRTGLAIEAFF. For the CDR3, the DNA is TGTGCCAGCTCCCTACGGACAGGGCTGGCAATTGAAGCTTTCTTT.

This clone has a single count. V is TRBV29-1 and J is TRBJ1-4; D uncertain. The CDR3 is 14 amino acids. The germline V gene encodes CDR1 SQVTM and CDR2 ANQGSEA. Trimming took off 7 bases at V and 0 bases at J, with 12 bases between the two ends. The CDR3 DNA follows: TGCAGCGGAAGTGGGCCTCCAACTAATGAAAAACTGTTTTTT. Protein sequence: CSGSGPPTNEKLFF. The whole variable domain, filled in from reference TRBV29-1 and TRBJ1-4, reads SAVISQKPSRDICQRGTSLTIQCQVDSQVTMMFWYRQQPGQSLTLIATANQGSEATYESGFVIDKFPISRPNLTFSTLTVSNMSPEDSSIYLCSGSGPPTNEKLFFGSGTQLSVL.

This chain links TRBV7-2 with TRBJ2-7, with a possible D match to TRBD2 (6 bases). Trimming shortened V by 5 bases and J by 0 bases, and 11 bases separated the two germline ends. This CDR3 region has 14 residues. CDR1 is SGHTA and CDR2 is FQGNSA in the germline V gene. The CDR3 region has the DNA TGTGCCAGCAGCCTGGGACTGAGCTCCTACGAGCAGTACTTC. This translates into CASSLGLSSYEQYF.

This chain joins TRBV5-1 and TRBJ2-5, with TRBD2 matching over 12 bases. V lost 7 bases and J lost 5; bases outside the gene matches: 6. This CDR3 comprises 14 residues. Germline loops: CDR1 SGHRS, CDR2 YFSETQ. CDR3 DNA: TGCGCCAGCCAAAGGACTAGCGGGGAGGAGACCCAGTACTTC. This translates into CASQRTSGEETQYF.

The chain joins TRBV7-8 to TRBJ2-1; D remains unclear. Germline-derived CDR1 and CDR2 are SGHVS and FQNEAQ. The CDR3 has 15 residues. V was cut by 2 bases and J by 0 bases, with 8 bases left in between. The CDR3 bases are TGTGCCAGCAGCTTAACCGGACCCTCCTACAATGAGCAGTTCTTC. Encoded protein: CASSLTGPSYNEQFF.

CDR3 residues: CSSLRRQGGETQYF. In DNA form, the CDR3 reads TGCAGCTCACTTCGGCGGCAGGGTGGAGAGACCCAGTACTTC. The chain is built from TRBV29-1 and TRBJ2-5, with D tentatively TRBD1 (5 bases). The CDR3 extends over 14 amino acids. Trimming took 8 bases from V and 4 from J, leaving 20 bases between them. Per germline, CDR1 SQVTM and CDR2 ANQGSEA. Variable domain in full (rest from reference TRBV29-1 and TRBJ2-5): SAVISQKPSRDICQRGTSLTIQCQVDSQVTMMFWYRQQPGQSLTLIATANQGSEATYESGFVIDKFPISRPNLTFSTLTVSNMSPEDSSIYLCSSLRRQGGETQYFGPGTRLLVL.